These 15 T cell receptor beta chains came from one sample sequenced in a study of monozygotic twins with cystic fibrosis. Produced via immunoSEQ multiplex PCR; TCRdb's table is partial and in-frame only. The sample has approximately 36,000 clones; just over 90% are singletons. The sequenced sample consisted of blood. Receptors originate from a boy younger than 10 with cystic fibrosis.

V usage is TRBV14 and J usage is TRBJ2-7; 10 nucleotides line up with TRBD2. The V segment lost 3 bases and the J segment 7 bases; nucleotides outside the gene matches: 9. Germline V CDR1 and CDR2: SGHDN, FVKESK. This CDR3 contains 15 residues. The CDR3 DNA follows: TGTGCCAGCAGCCACACTAGCGGGGCTCCAAGGGAGCAGTACTTC. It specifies CASSHTSGAPREQYF.

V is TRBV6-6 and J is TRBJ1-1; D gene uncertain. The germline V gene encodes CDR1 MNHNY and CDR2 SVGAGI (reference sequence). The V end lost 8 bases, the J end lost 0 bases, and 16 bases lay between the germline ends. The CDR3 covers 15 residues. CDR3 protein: CASSPRGLLNTEAFF. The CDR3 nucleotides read TGTGCCAGCTCCCCCCGGGGTCTCTTGAACACTGAAGCTTTCTTT.

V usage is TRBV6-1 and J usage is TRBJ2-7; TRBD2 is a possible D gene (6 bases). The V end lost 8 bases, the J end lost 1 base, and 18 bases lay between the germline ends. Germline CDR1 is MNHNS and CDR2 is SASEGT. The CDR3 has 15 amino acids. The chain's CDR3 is CASLRRQGGSYEQYF. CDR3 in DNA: TGTGCCAGCCTTCGTAGGCAGGGAGGATCCTACGAGCAGTACTTC.

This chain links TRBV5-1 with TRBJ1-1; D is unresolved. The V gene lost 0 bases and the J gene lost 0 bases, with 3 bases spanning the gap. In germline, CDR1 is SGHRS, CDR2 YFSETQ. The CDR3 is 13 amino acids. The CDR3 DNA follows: TGCGCCAGCAGCTTGGAGGTGAACACTGAAGCTTTCTTT. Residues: CASSLEVNTEAFF.

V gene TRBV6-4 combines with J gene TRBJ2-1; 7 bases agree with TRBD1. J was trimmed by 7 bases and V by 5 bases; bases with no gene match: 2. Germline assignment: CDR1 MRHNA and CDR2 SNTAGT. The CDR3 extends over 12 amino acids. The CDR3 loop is CASSPTGNEQFF. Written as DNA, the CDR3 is TGTGCCAGCAGTCCGACAGGGAATGAGCAGTTCTTC.

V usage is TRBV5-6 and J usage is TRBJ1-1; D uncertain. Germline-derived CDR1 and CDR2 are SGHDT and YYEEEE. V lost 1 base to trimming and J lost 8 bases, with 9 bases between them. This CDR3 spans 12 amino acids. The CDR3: CASSLSIREAFF. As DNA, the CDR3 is TGTGCCAGCAGCTTGTCGATCAGAGAAGCTTTCTTT.

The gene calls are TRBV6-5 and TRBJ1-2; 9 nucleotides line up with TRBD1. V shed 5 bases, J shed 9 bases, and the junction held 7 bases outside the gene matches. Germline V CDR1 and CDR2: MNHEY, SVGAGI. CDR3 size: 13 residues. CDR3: CASSRDRDTSYTF. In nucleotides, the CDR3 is TGTGCCAGCAGTCGGGACAGGGATACAAGCTACACCTTC.

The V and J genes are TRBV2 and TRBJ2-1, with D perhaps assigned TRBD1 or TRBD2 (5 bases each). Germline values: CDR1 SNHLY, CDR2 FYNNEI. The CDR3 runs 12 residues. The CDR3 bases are TGTGTCTCGGGACGAGCCTACAATGAGCAGTTCTTC. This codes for CVSGRAYNEQFF.

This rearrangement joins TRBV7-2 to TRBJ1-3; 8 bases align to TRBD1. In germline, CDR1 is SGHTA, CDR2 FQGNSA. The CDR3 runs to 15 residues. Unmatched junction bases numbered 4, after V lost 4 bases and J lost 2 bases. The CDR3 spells CASSSSDRAGNTIYF. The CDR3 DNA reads TGTGCCAGCAGCTCCTCGGACAGGGCTGGAAACACCATATATTTT.

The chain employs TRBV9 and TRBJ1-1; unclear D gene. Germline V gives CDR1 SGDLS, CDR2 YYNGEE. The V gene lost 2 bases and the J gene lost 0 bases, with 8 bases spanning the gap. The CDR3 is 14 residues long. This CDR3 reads CASSVSMMNTEAFF. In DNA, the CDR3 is TGTGCCAGCAGCGTGTCAATGATGAACACTGAAGCTTTCTTT.

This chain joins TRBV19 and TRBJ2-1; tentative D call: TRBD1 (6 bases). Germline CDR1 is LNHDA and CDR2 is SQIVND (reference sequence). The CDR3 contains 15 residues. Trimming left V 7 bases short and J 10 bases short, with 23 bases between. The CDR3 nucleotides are TGTGCCAGTAAAACGCAACCGACAGGACATTACGAGCAGTTCTTC. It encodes CASKTQPTGHYEQFF.

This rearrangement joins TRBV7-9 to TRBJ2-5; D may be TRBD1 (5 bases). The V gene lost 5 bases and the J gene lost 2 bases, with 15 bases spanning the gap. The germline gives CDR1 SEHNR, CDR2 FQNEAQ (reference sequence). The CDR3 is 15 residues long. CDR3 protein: CASSPVGGQQETQYF. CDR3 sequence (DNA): TGTGCCAGCAGCCCTGTTGGTGGACAACAAGAGACCCAGTACTTC.

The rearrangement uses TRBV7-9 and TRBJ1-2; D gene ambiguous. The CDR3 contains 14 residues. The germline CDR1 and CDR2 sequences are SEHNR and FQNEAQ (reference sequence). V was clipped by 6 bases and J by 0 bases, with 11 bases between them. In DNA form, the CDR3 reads TGTGCCAGCAGTCTCGGCCAAACTAACTATGGCTACACCTTC. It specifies CASSLGQTNYGYTF.

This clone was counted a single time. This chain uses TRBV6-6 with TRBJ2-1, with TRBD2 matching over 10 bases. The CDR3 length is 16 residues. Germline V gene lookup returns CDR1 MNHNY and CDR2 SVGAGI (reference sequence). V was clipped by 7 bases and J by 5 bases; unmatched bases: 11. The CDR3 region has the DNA TGTGCCAGCATCAAGGCACTAGCGGGGTGGGACAATGAGCAGTTCTTC. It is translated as CASIKALAGWDNEQFF.

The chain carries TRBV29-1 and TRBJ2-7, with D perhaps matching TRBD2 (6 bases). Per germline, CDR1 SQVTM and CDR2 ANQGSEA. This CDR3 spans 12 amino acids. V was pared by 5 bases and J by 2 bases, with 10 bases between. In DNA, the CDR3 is TGCAGCGTTTACGGACTAACCTACGAGCAGTACTTC. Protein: CSVYGLTYEQYF.